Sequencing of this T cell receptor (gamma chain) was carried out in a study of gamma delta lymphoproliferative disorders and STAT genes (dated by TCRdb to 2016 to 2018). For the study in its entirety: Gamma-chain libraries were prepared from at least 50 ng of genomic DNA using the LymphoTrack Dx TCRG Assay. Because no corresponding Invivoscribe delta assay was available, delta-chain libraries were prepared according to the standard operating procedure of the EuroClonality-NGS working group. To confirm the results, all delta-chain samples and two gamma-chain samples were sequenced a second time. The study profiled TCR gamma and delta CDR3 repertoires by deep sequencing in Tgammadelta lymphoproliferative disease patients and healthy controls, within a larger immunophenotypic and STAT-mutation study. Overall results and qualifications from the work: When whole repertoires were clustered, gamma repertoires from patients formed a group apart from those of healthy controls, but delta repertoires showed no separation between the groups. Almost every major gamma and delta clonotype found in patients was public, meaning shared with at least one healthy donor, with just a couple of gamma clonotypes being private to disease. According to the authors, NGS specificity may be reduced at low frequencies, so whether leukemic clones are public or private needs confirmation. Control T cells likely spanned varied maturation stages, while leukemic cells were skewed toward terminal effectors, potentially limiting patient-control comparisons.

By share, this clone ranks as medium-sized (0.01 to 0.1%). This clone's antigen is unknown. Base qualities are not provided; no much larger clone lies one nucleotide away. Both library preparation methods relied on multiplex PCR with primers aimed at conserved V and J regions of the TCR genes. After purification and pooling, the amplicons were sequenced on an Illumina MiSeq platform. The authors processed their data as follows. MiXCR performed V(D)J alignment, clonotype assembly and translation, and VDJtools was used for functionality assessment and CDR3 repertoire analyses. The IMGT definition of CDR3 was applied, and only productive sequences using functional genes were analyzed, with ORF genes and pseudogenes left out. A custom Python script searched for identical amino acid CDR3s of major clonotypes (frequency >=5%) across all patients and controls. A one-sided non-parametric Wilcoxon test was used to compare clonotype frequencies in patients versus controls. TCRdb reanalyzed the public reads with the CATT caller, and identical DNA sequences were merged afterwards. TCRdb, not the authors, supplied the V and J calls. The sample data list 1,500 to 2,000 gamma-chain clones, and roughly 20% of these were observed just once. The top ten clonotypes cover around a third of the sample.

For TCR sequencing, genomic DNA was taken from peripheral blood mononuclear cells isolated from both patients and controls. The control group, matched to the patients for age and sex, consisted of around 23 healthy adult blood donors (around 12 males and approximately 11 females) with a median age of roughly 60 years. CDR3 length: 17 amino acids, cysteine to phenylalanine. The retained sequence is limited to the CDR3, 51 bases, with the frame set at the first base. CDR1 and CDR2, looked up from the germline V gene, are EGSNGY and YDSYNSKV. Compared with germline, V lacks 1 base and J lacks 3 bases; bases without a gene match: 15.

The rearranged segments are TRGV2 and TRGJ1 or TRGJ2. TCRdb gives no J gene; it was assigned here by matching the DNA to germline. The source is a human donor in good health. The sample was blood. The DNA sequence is TGTGCCACCTGGGACGGCCCCGGCGGTGGTTCTTATTATAAGAAACTCTTT. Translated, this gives CATWDGPGGGSYYKKLF.